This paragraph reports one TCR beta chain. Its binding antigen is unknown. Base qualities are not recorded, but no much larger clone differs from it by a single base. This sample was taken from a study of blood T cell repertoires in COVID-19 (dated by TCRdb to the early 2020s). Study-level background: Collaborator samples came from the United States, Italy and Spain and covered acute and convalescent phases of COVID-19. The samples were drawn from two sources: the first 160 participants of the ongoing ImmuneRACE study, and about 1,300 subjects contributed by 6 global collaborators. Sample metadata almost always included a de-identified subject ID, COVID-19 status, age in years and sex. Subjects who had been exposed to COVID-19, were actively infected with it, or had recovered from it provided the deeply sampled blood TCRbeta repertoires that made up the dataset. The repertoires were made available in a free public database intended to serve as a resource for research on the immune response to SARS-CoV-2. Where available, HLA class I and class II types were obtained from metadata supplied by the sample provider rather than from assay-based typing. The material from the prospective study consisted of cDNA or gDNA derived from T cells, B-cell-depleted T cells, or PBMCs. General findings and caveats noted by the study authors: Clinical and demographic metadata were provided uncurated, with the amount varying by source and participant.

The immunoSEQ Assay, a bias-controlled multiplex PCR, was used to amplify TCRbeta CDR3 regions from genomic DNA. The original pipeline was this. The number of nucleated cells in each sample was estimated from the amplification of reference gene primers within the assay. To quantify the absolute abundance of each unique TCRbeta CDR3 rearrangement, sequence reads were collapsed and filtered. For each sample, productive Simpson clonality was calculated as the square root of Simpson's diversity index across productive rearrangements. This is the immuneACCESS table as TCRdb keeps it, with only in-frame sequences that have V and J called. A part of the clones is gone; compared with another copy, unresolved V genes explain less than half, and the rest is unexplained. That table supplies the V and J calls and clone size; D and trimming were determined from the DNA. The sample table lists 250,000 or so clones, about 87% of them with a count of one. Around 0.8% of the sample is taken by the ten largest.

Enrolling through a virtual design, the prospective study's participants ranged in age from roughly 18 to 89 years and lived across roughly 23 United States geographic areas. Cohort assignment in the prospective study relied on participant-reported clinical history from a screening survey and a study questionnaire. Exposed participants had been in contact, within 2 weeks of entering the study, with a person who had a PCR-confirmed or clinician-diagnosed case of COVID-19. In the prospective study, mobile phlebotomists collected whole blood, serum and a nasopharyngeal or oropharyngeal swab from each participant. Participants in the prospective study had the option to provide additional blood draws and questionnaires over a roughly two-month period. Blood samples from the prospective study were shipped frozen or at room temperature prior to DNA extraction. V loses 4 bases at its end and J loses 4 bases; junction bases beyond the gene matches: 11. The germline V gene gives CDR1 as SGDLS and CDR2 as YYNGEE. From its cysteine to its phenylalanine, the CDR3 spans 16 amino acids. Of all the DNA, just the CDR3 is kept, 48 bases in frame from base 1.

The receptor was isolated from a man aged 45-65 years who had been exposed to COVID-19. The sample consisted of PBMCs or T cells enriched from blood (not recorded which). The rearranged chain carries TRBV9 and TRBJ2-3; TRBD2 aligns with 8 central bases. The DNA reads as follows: TGTGCCAGCAGCCCCCCGACTAGCGTCTCATCAGATACGCAGTATTTT. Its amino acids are CASSPPTSVSSDTQYF.